The sequence of this T cell receptor beta chain was determined in a study of blood T cell repertoires in COVID-19 (TCRdb year 2020). With respect to the entire study: Collaborator samples came from the United States, Italy and Spain and covered acute and convalescent phases of COVID-19. The prospective study material was composed of cDNA or gDNA derived from T cells, B-cell-depleted T cells, or PBMCs. Deeply sampled blood TCRbeta repertoires from subjects exposed to, actively infected with, or recovered from COVID-19 were included in the dataset. The repertoires were released in a freely available public database intended as a resource for research on the immune response to SARS-CoV-2. Samples came from the ongoing ImmuneRACE study (first 160 participants) plus 1,254 subjects from 6 global collaborators. Nearly every sample came with metadata listing a de-identified subject ID, COVID-19 status, age in years and sex. Where HLA class I and class II types were available, the types were taken from metadata supplied by the sample provider, not from assay-based typing.

The immunoSEQ Assay, a bias-controlled multiplex PCR, was used to amplify TCRbeta CDR3 regions from genomic DNA. As for the original processing: Within the assay, amplification of reference gene primers was used to estimate how many nucleated cells each sample contained. To quantify the absolute abundance of each unique TCRbeta CDR3 rearrangement, sequence reads were collapsed and filtered. Productive Simpson clonality was computed per sample as the square root of Simpson's diversity index over productive rearrangements. Sourced from immuneACCESS, this table was stored by TCRdb with only in-frame sequences that have V and J called. A share of the clones is absent; for the studies checked, an unresolved V gene accounts for under half, and the remainder has no known explanation. V, J and clone size reflect that table, while D and trimming were determined from the DNA. The table for this sample lists 470,000 or so clones; approximately 85% of them were counted only once. The ten largest clonotypes hold about 3.2% of the sample.

As for this clone: There is no known antigen for this receptor. No qualities accompany the bases; no much larger clone lies one base away.

Whole blood was collected in K2EDTA tubes by collaborating institutions according to the institutions' own protocols. For TCRbeta analysis, collaborator samples were shipped as frozen whole blood, as isolated PBMCs, or as DNA extracted from either sample type. Results and caveats for the whole study, not just this receptor: How much clinical and demographic metadata was included differed by source and by participant, and the metadata was provided uncurated.

V is cut back by 2 bases and J by 6 bases, with 6 bases in the junction unmatched. The cysteine opens and the phenylalanine closes a CDR3 of 15 amino acids. The DNA shown is the 45-base CDR3, in frame from base 1. CDR1 and CDR2 were assigned from the germline V gene as SGHRS and YFSETQ. This clonotype originated in a human donor in a cohort sampled during active COVID-19. Sequencing input: peripheral blood. Recombination joined TRBV5-1 with TRBJ2-1; 9 nucleotides in the junction match TRBD2. The DNA is TGCGCCAGCAGCTTCTTAGCGGGAGAAGGCAATGAGCAGTTCTTC. Translated, it reads CASSFLAGEGNEQFF.